This TCR beta chain was captured in a study of control samples from healthy donors and cancer patients. Data came from immunoSEQ multiplex PCR; TCRdb stores just in-frame clones and leaves some out. The table has more than 95,000 clones, about 90% seen once. The CDR3 has 15 amino acids. The germline gives CDR1 MNHNY, CDR2 SVGAGI (reference sequence). Trimming removed 2 bases from V and 7 bases from J; junction bases left unmatched: 6. This clonotype was sampled from a man aged 18-30 years in good health. The V gene is TRBV6-6, the J gene TRBJ1-4, with 8 positions matching TRBD1. Sequencing was done on a sample of blood. The CDR3 DNA is TGTGCCAGCAGTTACGCGGCAGGGGGCATTGAAAAACTGTTTTTT. Amino acid sequence: CASSYAAGGIEKLFF.